These T cell receptor beta chains were read from a single sample in a study of cytomegalovirus exposure and HLA in healthy donors. Using immunoSEQ multiplex PCR, the repertoire was profiled, and TCRdb retains in-frame clones only, with some absent. The sample lists over 130,000 clones; 70% to 85% were seen once. Sequencing was carried out using PBMCs. These receptors were obtained from a male donor in good health and CMV-seronegative. CDR3s include the opening cysteine and the closing phenylalanine or tryptophan. The D gene is left open where the match is weak. Clone sizes are given selectively: once, few, many, or a class where the clone is expanded.

clone_size: .; j_call: TRBJ2-1; v_call: TRBV4-2; d_call: TRBD2; cdr3_aa: CASSQDAGAYNEQFF; cdr3_nt: TGTGCCAGCAGCCAAGATGCGGGAGCCTACAATGAGCAGTTCTTC
clone_size: .; j_call: TRBJ2-5; v_call: TRBV28; d_call: .; cdr3_aa: CASSHGTYQETQYF; cdr3_nt: TGTGCCAGCAGTCACGGGACATACCAAGAGACCCAGTACTTC
clone_size: .; j_call: TRBJ2-5; v_call: TRBV10-3; d_call: .; cdr3_aa: CAISEVLVQETQYF; cdr3_nt: TGTGCCATCAGTGAGGTTTTAGTCCAAGAGACCCAGTACTTC
clone_size: .; j_call: TRBJ2-3; v_call: TRBV5-6; d_call: TRBD1; cdr3_aa: CASRRRDRNTDTQYF; cdr3_nt: TGTGCCAGCAGACGCCGGGACAGGAACACAGATACGCAGTATTTT
clone_size: .; j_call: TRBJ2-3; v_call: TRBV7-2; d_call: .; cdr3_aa: CASSLWGYGGGDHTQYF; cdr3_nt: TGTGCCAGCAGCCTGTGGGGTTACGGCGGAGGCGACCATACGCAGTATTTT
clone_size: .; j_call: TRBJ2-7; v_call: TRBV5-5; d_call: .; cdr3_aa: CASSIHQGYEQYF; cdr3_nt: TGTGCCAGCAGCATTCACCAGGGGTACGAGCAGTACTTC
clone_size: .; j_call: TRBJ2-1; v_call: TRBV6-4; d_call: TRBD2; cdr3_aa: CASSDSSGEYNEQFF; cdr3_nt: TGTGCCAGCAGTGACTCTAGCGGGGAATACAATGAGCAGTTCTTC
clone_size: .; j_call: TRBJ2-5; v_call: TRBV2; d_call: TRBD2; cdr3_aa: CASSDFSGRFRETQYF; cdr3_nt: TGTGCCAGCAGTGATTTTAGCGGGAGGTTTAGGGAGACCCAGTACTTC
clone_size: .; j_call: TRBJ1-1; v_call: TRBV11-2; d_call: .; cdr3_aa: CASSIKRGAEAFF; cdr3_nt: TGTGCCAGCAGCATAAAACGGGGGGCGGAAGCTTTCTTT
clone_size: .; j_call: TRBJ2-3; v_call: TRBV4-3; d_call: TRBD1; cdr3_aa: CASSQAPTGDLTDTQYF; cdr3_nt: TGCGCCAGCAGCCAAGCCCCCACAGGGGACCTCACAGATACGCAGTATTTT
clone_size: few; j_call: TRBJ2-1; v_call: TRBV5-1; d_call: .; cdr3_aa: CASSLEVIPNEQFF; cdr3_nt: TGCGCCAGCAGCTTAGAGGTCATCCCAAATGAGCAGTTCTTC
clone_size: .; j_call: TRBJ2-1; v_call: TRBV28; d_call: .; cdr3_aa: CASTPGWGVYNEQFF; cdr3_nt: TGTGCCAGCACCCCGGGGTGGGGGGTATACAATGAGCAGTTCTTC
clone_size: once; j_call: TRBJ2-1; v_call: TRBV23-1; d_call: .; cdr3_aa: CASSQSEVHPLDEQFF; cdr3_nt: TGCGCCAGCAGTCAAAGCGAAGTACACCCGTTGGATGAGCAGTTCTTC
clone_size: .; j_call: TRBJ2-5; v_call: TRBV27; d_call: .; cdr3_aa: CASSLNGEGAQETQYF; cdr3_nt: TGTGCCAGCAGTTTAAACGGTGAGGGAGCACAAGAGACCCAGTACTTC
clone_size: once; j_call: TRBJ2-6; v_call: TRBV5-1; d_call: TRBD2; cdr3_aa: CASSLVPVAGQSGANVLTF; cdr3_nt: TGCGCCAGCAGCTTGGTTCCGGTAGCGGGGCAATCTGGGGCCAACGTCCTGACTTTC
clone_size: .; j_call: TRBJ2-7; v_call: TRBV10-2; d_call: .; cdr3_aa: CASSESGGPYEQYF; cdr3_nt: TGTGCCAGCAGTGAGTCAGGAGGCCCCTACGAGCAGTACTTC
clone_size: .; j_call: TRBJ2-7; v_call: TRBV4-1; d_call: .; cdr3_aa: CASSQGSGGGYEQYF; cdr3_nt: TGCGCCAGCAGCCAAGGGTCCGGGGGTGGTTACGAGCAGTACTTC
clone_size: .; j_call: TRBJ1-1; v_call: TRBV10-3; d_call: .; cdr3_aa: CAISELGAEAFF; cdr3_nt: TGTGCCATCAGTGAGCTCGGGGCTGAAGCTTTCTTT
clone_size: .; j_call: TRBJ2-7; v_call: TRBV5-6; d_call: .; cdr3_aa: CASSAGFYEQYF; cdr3_nt: TGTGCCAGCAGCGCGGGCTTCTACGAGCAGTACTTC
clone_size: .; j_call: TRBJ1-4; v_call: TRBV4-3; d_call: .; cdr3_aa: CASSLSDGNYEKLFF; cdr3_nt: TGCGCCAGCAGCCTTAGCGACGGAAACTATGAAAAACTGTTTTTT
clone_size: .; j_call: TRBJ2-5; v_call: TRBV9; d_call: .; cdr3_aa: CASSVAQRQETQYF; cdr3_nt: TGTGCCAGCAGCGTAGCTCAGCGGCAAGAGACCCAGTACTTC
clone_size: once; j_call: TRBJ2-7; v_call: TRBV7-6; d_call: TRBD2; cdr3_aa: CASSLVYSPDSGRAGHEQYF; cdr3_nt: TGTGCCAGCAGCTTAGTCTATTCTCCCGATAGCGGGAGGGCCGGCCACGAGCAGTACTTC
clone_size: .; j_call: TRBJ2-7; v_call: TRBV2; d_call: TRBD1; cdr3_aa: CASRMTGTGGPQQYF; cdr3_nt: TGTGCCAGCAGGATGACCGGGACAGGGGGTCCACAGCAGTACTTC
clone_size: .; j_call: TRBJ2-7; v_call: TRBV7-9; d_call: TRBD2; cdr3_aa: CASSFSGSPYEQYF; cdr3_nt: TGTGCCAGCAGCTTTAGCGGGAGTCCCTACGAGCAGTACTTC
clone_size: .; j_call: TRBJ2-5; v_call: TRBV7-9; d_call: .; cdr3_aa: CASSPVPTAQETQYF; cdr3_nt: TGTGCCAGCAGCCCAGTCCCGACAGCACAAGAGACCCAGTACTTC
clone_size: .; j_call: TRBJ2-7; v_call: TRBV6-4; d_call: TRBD1; cdr3_aa: CASTRLIHRGADEQYF; cdr3_nt: TGTGCCAGCACTCGACTCATCCACAGGGGGGCGGACGAGCAGTACTTC
clone_size: .; j_call: TRBJ2-1; v_call: TRBV13; d_call: TRBD2; cdr3_aa: CASSLTPETSGYNEQFF; cdr3_nt: TGTGCCAGCAGCCTCACGCCCGAGACTAGCGGATACAATGAGCAGTTCTTC
clone_size: few; j_call: TRBJ2-1; v_call: TRBV27; d_call: TRBD2; cdr3_aa: CASSMPGGPHNEQFF; cdr3_nt: TGTGCCAGCAGTATGCCGGGAGGTCCCCACAATGAGCAGTTCTTC
clone_size: .; j_call: TRBJ2-5; v_call: TRBV18; d_call: TRBD2; cdr3_aa: CASSPTSEWGRKAQYF; cdr3_nt: TGTGCCAGCTCACCCACTAGCGAGTGGGGCCGAAAGGCCCAGTACTTC
clone_size: .; j_call: TRBJ2-2; v_call: TRBV9; d_call: TRBD1; cdr3_aa: CASSARTGPGELFF; cdr3_nt: TGTGCCAGCAGCGCCCGGACAGGTCCGGGGGAGCTGTTTTTT
clone_size: few; j_call: TRBJ2-4; v_call: TRBV18; d_call: TRBD2; cdr3_aa: CASSPSFSGGLAGRIAKNIQYF; cdr3_nt: TGTGCCAGCTCACCATCTTTTTCTGGAGGACTAGCGGGAAGGATAGCCAAAAACATTCAGTACTTC
clone_size: .; j_call: TRBJ1-5; v_call: TRBV30; d_call: TRBD1; cdr3_aa: CAWSVGQFNQPQHF; cdr3_nt: TGTGCCTGGAGTGTGGGACAGTTCAATCAGCCCCAGCATTTT
clone_size: .; j_call: TRBJ2-7; v_call: TRBV6-1; d_call: .; cdr3_aa: CASSFGSPYEQYF; cdr3_nt: TGTGCCAGCAGTTTTGGGAGCCCCTACGAGCAGTACTTC
clone_size: .; j_call: TRBJ2-4; v_call: TRBV15; d_call: TRBD1; cdr3_aa: CATSREQGAVEAKNIQYF; cdr3_nt: TGTGCCACCAGCAGAGAACAGGGGGCGGTGGAAGCCAAAAACATTCAGTACTTC
clone_size: .; j_call: TRBJ1-3; v_call: TRBV6-5; d_call: .; cdr3_aa: CASSARGYSGNTIYF; cdr3_nt: TGTGCCAGCAGCGCAAGGGGTTACTCTGGAAACACCATATATTTT
clone_size: .; j_call: TRBJ1-1; v_call: TRBV6-5; d_call: .; cdr3_aa: CASRNLGGGTEAFF; cdr3_nt: TGTGCCAGCAGGAACCTTGGGGGGGGAACTGAAGCTTTCTTT
clone_size: .; j_call: TRBJ1-5; v_call: TRBV4-2; d_call: .; cdr3_aa: CASSRGEGGNQPQHF; cdr3_nt: TGTGCCAGCAGCCGGGGCGAGGGGGGCAATCAGCCCCAGCATTTT
clone_size: .; j_call: TRBJ1-1; v_call: TRBV12-5; d_call: .; cdr3_aa: CASGLPTGGRVAEAFF; cdr3_nt: TGTGCTAGTGGTTTGCCCACGGGTGGGCGGGTAGCTGAAGCTTTCTTT
clone_size: .; j_call: TRBJ2-7; v_call: TRBV19; d_call: TRBD1; cdr3_aa: CASKRRLGQGAVHEQYF; cdr3_nt: TGTGCCAGCAAACGACGACTGGGGCAGGGGGCAGTTCACGAGCAGTACTTC